This T cell receptor beta chain was documented in a study of blood T cell repertoires in COVID-19. Across the whole study: The study drew acute and convalescent COVID-19 samples from the United States, Italy and Spain. PBMCs, B-cell-depleted T cells, or T cells were the source of the cDNA or gDNA that made up the material.

In the original processing: Researchers report that nucleated cell counts were estimated from reference gene primer amplification. Sequencing was performed with immunoSEQ multiplex PCR; in TCRdb, only in-frame clones are kept and a portion is missing. Clone size and V and J calls were adopted from that table, with D and trimming inferred from the DNA. The table shows about 300,000 clones, with about 91% occurring only once. Sequenced material: peripheral blood. The source is a woman in her 30s who had recovered from COVID-19.

The CDR3 here is CASSRKRLSNTEAFF. Written as DNA, the CDR3 is TGTGCCAGCAGTCGAAAAAGACTGTCTAACACTGAAGCTTTCTTT. The rearrangement links TRBV6-5 to TRBJ1-1; D call uncertain. Trimming stripped 5 bases from V and 2 bases from J, with 15 bases between. Germline CDR1 reads MNHEY; CDR2 reads SVGAGI. The CDR3 is 15 amino acids.